The text below deals with one T cell receptor (beta chain). The sample is drawn from a study of blood T cell repertoires in COVID-19. Those enrolled, adults aged roughly 18 to 89 years, came from roughly 22 US areas. The germline V gene encodes CDR1 SGDLS and CDR2 YYNGEE. The ends lost 0 bases at V and 3 bases at J; junction bases unmatched: 7. The CDR3 is made up of 16 amino acids. Using immunoSEQ multiplex PCR, the repertoire was profiled, and TCRdb retains in-frame clones only, with some absent. Of 210,000 or so clones in the sample, about four fifths were seen once. This chain uses TRBV9 with TRBJ1-2, with 8 bases that match TRBD1. This TCR was sampled from a man aged 55 to 70 who had recovered from COVID-19. Sequencing used PBMCs or T cells enriched from blood (not recorded which). CDR3 loop: CASSVESGGKDYGYTF. The CDR3 DNA follows: TGTGCCAGCAGCGTAGAATCAGGGGGCAAGGACTATGGCTACACCTTC.